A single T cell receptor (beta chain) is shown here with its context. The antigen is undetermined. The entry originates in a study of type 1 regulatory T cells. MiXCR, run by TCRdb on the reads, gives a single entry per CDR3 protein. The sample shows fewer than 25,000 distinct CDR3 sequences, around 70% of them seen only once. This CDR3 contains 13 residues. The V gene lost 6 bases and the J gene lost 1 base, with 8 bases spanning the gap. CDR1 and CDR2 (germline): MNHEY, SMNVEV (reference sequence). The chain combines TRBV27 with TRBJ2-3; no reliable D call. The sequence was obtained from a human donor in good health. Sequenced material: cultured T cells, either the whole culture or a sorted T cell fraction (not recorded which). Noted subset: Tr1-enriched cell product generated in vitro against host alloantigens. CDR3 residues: CASRYGGTDTQYF. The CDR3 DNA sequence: TGTGCCAGCAGATATGGGGGCACAGATACGCAGTATTTT.